The source of this TCR beta chain is a study of blood T cell repertoires in COVID-19. About the research overall: Italy, Spain and the United States were the sources of the convalescent and acute COVID-19 samples. The cDNA or gDNA used as material had been derived from T cells, B-cell-depleted T cells, or PBMCs.

How the authors handled the data: Amplification with reference gene primers provided the estimates of nucleated cell counts. Method: immunoSEQ multiplex PCR; TCRdb's copy keeps in-frame clones and lacks some. For V, J and clone size, that table is used; D and trimming come from the DNA. The table records some 160,000 clones, around 83% of them present only once. Trimming removed 0 bases at V and 5 bases at J, with 12 bases between. This CDR3 has 14 amino acids. CDR1 is SGHRS, CDR2 YFSETQ, per germline. The rearrangement links TRBV5-1 to TRBJ2-7; perhaps TRBD1 as D (6 bases). Sequences were obtained from peripheral blood. This TCR came from a woman in her sixties or seventies who had recovered from COVID-19. The CDR3 nucleotides are TGCGCCAGCAGCTTGGGGCAGGGGTATAACGAGCAGTACTTC. This codes for CASSLGQGYNEQYF.